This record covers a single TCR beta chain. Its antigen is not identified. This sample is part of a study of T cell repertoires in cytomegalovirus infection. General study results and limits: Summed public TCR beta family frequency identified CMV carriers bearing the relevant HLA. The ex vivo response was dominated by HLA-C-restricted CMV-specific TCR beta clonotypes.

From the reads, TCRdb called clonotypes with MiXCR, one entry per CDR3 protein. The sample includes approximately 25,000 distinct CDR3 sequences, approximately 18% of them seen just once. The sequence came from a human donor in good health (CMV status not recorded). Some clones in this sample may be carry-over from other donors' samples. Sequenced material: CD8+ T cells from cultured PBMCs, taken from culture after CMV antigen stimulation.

CDR3 in amino acids: CASSYSGTSGNEQFF. The CDR3 nucleotides read TGTGCCAGCAGTTACTCGGGGACTAGCGGCAATGAGCAGTTCTTC. The chain links TRBV6-2 or TRBV6-3 to TRBJ2-1; 11 bases agree with TRBD2. Germline trimming cut 0 bases from V and 6 bases from J; bases unmatched to any gene: 1. Germline loops: CDR1 MNHEY, CDR2 SVGEGT. This CDR3 region has 15 residues.